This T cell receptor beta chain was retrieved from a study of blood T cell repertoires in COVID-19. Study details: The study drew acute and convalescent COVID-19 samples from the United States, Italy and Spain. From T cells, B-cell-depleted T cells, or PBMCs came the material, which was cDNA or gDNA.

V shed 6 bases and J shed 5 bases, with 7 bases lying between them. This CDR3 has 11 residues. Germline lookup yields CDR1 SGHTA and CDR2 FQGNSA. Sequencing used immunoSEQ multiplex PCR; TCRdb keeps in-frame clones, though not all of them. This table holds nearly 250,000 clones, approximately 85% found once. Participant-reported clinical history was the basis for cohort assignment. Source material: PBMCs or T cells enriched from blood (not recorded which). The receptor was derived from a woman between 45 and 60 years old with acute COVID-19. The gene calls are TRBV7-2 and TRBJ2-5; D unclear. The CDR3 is CASRSGETQYF. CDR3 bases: TGTGCCAGCAGGTCGGGTGAGACCCAGTACTTC.